The 28 T cell receptor beta chains given below trace back to one sample, sequenced in a study of CD8+ T cells in alopecia areata (dated by TCRdb to 2016 to 2018). Library preparation used the immunoSEQ multiplex PCR assay. RNA was extracted from all samples and reverse transcribed into cDNA, which served as template for TCR sequencing. The table comes from immuneACCESS by way of TCRdb, which keeps in-frame sequences with V and J called. Part of the clones is missing from these tables; in studies checked, under half for an unresolved V gene and the rest for unknown reasons. In this sample the table shows 120,000 to 150,000 clones, 87% of which occur a single time. The top ten clonotypes cover approximately 16% of the sample. According to the study, the label for this sample's time point signals: baseline before oral tofacitinib. Sample: CD8+ T cells sorted from blood, taken at week 0. The source is a human donor with alopecia areata.

J is TRBJ2-5 and V is TRBV7-9; D is unclear. The CDR3 has 13 amino acids. With 3 bases removed from V and 4 bases from J, the gap between germline ends came to 9 bases. Per germline, CDR1 SEHNR and CDR2 FQNEAQ (reference sequence). The CDR3, as DNA: TGTGCCAGCAGCTTTCCCTGGTTAGAGACCCAGTACTTC. This encodes CASSFPWLETQYF.

The CDR3 nucleotides read TGTGCCAGCAGCGGGACAGGATACTCCTACAATGAGCAGTTCTTC. It is translated as CASSGTGYSYNEQFF. The chain uses TRBV2 and TRBJ2-1, with 8 bases lining up with TRBD1. Per the germline V gene, CDR1 is SNHLY and CDR2 is FYNNEI. This CDR3 spans 15 amino acids. V was pared by 6 bases and J by 0 bases, with 4 bases of the junction left unmatched.

This chain connects TRBV29-1 to TRBJ2-7; 11 bases line up with TRBD2. Unmatched junction bases numbered 9, after V lost 4 bases and J lost 1 base. The germline CDR1 and CDR2 sequences are SQVTM and ANQGSEA. This CDR3 has 16 amino acids. The CDR3 reads CSVGRVGTSGSYEQYF. DNA of the CDR3: TGCAGCGTTGGTCGCGTGGGGACTAGCGGTTCCTACGAGCAGTACTTC.

The CDR3 nucleotides read TGTGCCAGTGGGACTAGCGGGGGCCTATACAATGAGCAGTTCTTC. Its translation: CASGTSGGLYNEQFF. The V and J genes are TRBV19 and TRBJ2-1, with 14 bases identical to TRBD2. This CDR3 has 15 amino acids. The germline gives CDR1 LNHDA, CDR2 SQIVND (reference sequence). V was clipped by 8 bases and J by 4 bases; unmatched bases: 4.

The chain joins TRBV27 to TRBJ1-1; TRBD1 agrees at 8 bases. V dropped 1 base and J dropped 6; count of bases not matched to a gene: 1. The CDR3 loop spans 13 amino acids. Germline loops: CDR1 MNHEY, CDR2 SMNVEV (reference sequence). CDR3 region: CASSLYRGAEAFF. DNA for the CDR3: TGTGCCAGCAGTTTATACAGGGGGGCTGAAGCTTTCTTT.

This chain connects TRBV29-1 to TRBJ2-3, with no clear D. The V gene lost 6 bases and the J gene lost 6 bases, with 13 bases spanning the gap. Germline assignment: CDR1 SQVTM and CDR2 ANQGSEA. CDR3 length equals 12 residues. This chain's CDR3 is CSVVSGVDTQYF. The CDR3 nucleotides are TGCAGCGTGGTTTCGGGTGTGGATACGCAGTATTTT.

The chain links TRBV29-1 to TRBJ2-7, with a tentative D call TRBD1 (6 bases). The CDR3 contains 11 residues. Germline CDR1 and CDR2: SQVTM and ANQGSEA. Trimming took off 6 bases at V and 6 bases at J, with 12 bases between the two ends. CDR3 amino acids: CSVTDRGEQYF. The CDR3 nucleotides are TGCAGCGTGACGGACAGAGGCGAGCAGTACTTC.

The chain employs TRBV2 and TRBJ2-1, with D possibly being TRBD2 (5 bases). Trimming removed 7 bases at V and 11 bases at J, with 12 bases between. The CDR3 is 11 residues long. In germline, CDR1 is SNHLY, CDR2 FYNNEI. CDR3 in DNA: TGTGCCAGCATGGGCGGGCTAAAGCAGTTCTTC. Translating gives CASMGGLKQFF.

The chain uses TRBV5-1 and TRBJ1-5; maybe TRBD1 (5 bases). Germline assignment: CDR1 SGHRS and CDR2 YFSETQ. The CDR3 runs to 14 residues. With 2 bases removed from V and 2 bases from J, the gap between germline ends came to 8 bases. In nucleotides, the CDR3 is TGCGCCAGCAGCTTAGGAGGGGGCAATCAGCCCCAGCATTTT. This sequence encodes CASSLGGGNQPQHF.

This clone was seen only a few times. The chain links TRBV6-6 to TRBJ2-3, with a tentative D call TRBD2 (6 bases). The CDR3 length is 11 residues. CDR1 and CDR2 from the germline V gene are MNHNY and SVGAGI (reference sequence). As DNA, the CDR3 is TGTGCTGGGGGGACCACAGATACGCAGTATTTT. It codes for CAGGTTDTQYF.

This chain joins TRBV15 and TRBJ2-5; 11 bases line up with TRBD1. The CDR3 runs to 15 residues. Germline V gene data show CDR1 as LNHNV and CDR2 as YYDKDF (reference sequence). J lost 6 bases, V lost 5 bases, and 8 bases had no gene match. The CDR3 DNA sequence: TGTGCCACCAGCGGGACGGGACAGGGGGTAAAGACCCAGTACTTC. This encodes CATSGTGQGVKTQYF.

This clone was seen just once. The chain employs TRBV27 and TRBJ1-2, with a weak D call TRBD1 (6 bases). The germline V and J ends were trimmed by 8 bases and 5 bases, with 27 bases remaining between them. The CDR3 has 17 residues. The germline gives CDR1 MNHEY, CDR2 SMNVEV (reference sequence). The DNA of the CDR3 is TGTGCCAGCGGACTTCCGGGACAAACTCGGAGAGGGTATGGCTACACCTTC. Residues: CASGLPGQTRRGYGYTF.

V gene TRBV27 combines with J gene TRBJ2-7; D uncertain. V was shortened by 5 bases and J by 5 bases, with 19 bases between the two germline ends. The CDR3 length is 15 residues. Per the germline V gene, CDR1 is MNHEY and CDR2 is SMNVEV (reference sequence). Here the CDR3 reads CASSLSPGSRHEQYF. The CDR3, as DNA: TGTGCCAGCAGTCTAAGCCCCGGGTCGCGCCACGAGCAGTACTTC.

Comments on this clone: Other DNA sequences within the sample encode an identical CDR3. The V and J genes are TRBV27 and TRBJ2-1, with 12 bases identical to TRBD1. The CDR3 contains 15 residues. The V gene's germline CDR1 is MNHEY and CDR2 SMNVEV (reference sequence). Trimming cost V 3 bases and J 6 bases; bases outside gene matches: 3. The CDR3 region has the DNA TGTGCCAGCAGTTTGGGACAGGGGGCTTTCAATGAGCAGTTCTTC. It translates to CASSLGQGAFNEQFF.

The chain has TRBV19 and TRBJ2-3, with 9 bases lining up with TRBD2. The ends lost 10 bases at V and 0 bases at J; junction bases unmatched: 20. CDR1 LNHDA and CDR2 SQIVND come from the germline V gene (reference sequence). This CDR3 is 19 amino acids long. The CDR3 spells CATVSSGAGGGGSTDTQYF. The CDR3 DNA reads as TGTGCCACCGTATCCTCTGGAGCGGGAGGTGGAGGCAGCACAGATACGCAGTATTTT.

The chain employs TRBV18 and TRBJ2-1; 10 bases match TRBD1. The CDR3 spans 15 residues. Germline V CDR1 and CDR2: KGHSH, LQKENI. The junction had 6 bases not matched to a gene; V was cut back by 3 bases and J by 7 bases. CDR3 nucleotide sequence: TGTGCCAGCTCACCCGACAGGGGGCGAGGGAATGAGCAGTTCTTC. This codes for CASSPDRGRGNEQFF.

This sequence joins TRBV25-1 and TRBJ2-7; the match to TRBD2 covers 7 bases. This CDR3 is built from 14 residues. Germline CDR1 reads MGHDK; CDR2 reads SYGVNS. The CDR3: CGQLWGGMAYEQYF. CDR3 bases: TGTGGCCAACTATGGGGGGGTATGGCCTACGAGCAGTACTTC.

V gene TRBV25-1 combines with J gene TRBJ2-7; 9 bases match TRBD1. The trim removed 5 bases at V and 0 bases at J, leaving 8 bases unmatched. The CDR3 is 16 residues long. CDR1 MGHDK and CDR2 SYGVNS come from the germline V gene. The CDR3 spells CASSTHAGQGSYEQYF. For the CDR3, the DNA is TGTGCCAGCAGTACCCATGCGGGACAGGGCTCCTACGAGCAGTACTTC.

The chain combines TRBV4-2 with TRBJ1-2, with D tentatively TRBD1 (5 bases). The V end was cut by 1 base, the J end by 1 base, with 19 bases between. The CDR3 extends over 18 amino acids. From germline, CDR1 is LGHNA and CDR2 YNFKEQ. This chain's CDR3 is CASSQGGQGAAINYGYTF. The CDR3 region has the DNA TGTGCCAGCAGCCAAGGGGGTCAGGGTGCCGCAATTAACTATGGCTACACCTTC.

The V call is TRBV7-8, the J call TRBJ2-1, with a weak D call TRBD2 (7 bases). The CDR3 loop spans 16 amino acids. V was cut by 4 bases and J by 7 bases, with 20 bases left in between. Germline V lookup: CDR1 SGHVS, CDR2 FQNEAQ. The CDR3 nucleotides are TGTGCCAGCAGCTCGGGGGGCGGGAGCAACGGGAATGAGCAGTTCTTC. The encoded protein is CASSSGGGSNGNEQFF.

V usage is TRBV27 and J usage is TRBJ2-7, with a tentative D call TRBD1 (5 bases). Germline values: CDR1 MNHEY, CDR2 SMNVEV (reference sequence). V lost 2 bases and J 1 base, leaving 9 bases between the germline ends. CDR3 size: 14 residues. The CDR3 loop is CASSLGHLSYEQYF. In DNA, the CDR3 is TGTGCCAGCAGTTTAGGACATTTATCCTACGAGCAGTACTTC.

This clone was observed a few times. V is TRBV5-1 and J is TRBJ2-1; 8 bases align to TRBD2. The germline gives CDR1 SGHRS, CDR2 YFSETQ. This CDR3 has 18 amino acids. With 1 base clipped from V and 5 bases from J, the junction kept 14 bases outside the gene matches. As DNA, the CDR3 is TGCGCCAGCAGCTTGTATCCCGGGGGGGCCCTGGGAGACAATGAGCAGTTCTTC. This gives the protein CASSLYPGGALGDNEQFF.

The chain is built from TRBV2 and TRBJ2-2, with D perhaps assigned TRBD1 or TRBD2 (5 bases each). Deletions cut 5 bases from V and 1 base from J, with 8 bases between. Germline CDR1 and CDR2: SNHLY and FYNNEI. CDR3 length equals 14 residues. Here the CDR3 reads CASSPGQNTGELFF. Here the CDR3 DNA reads TGTGCCAGCAGTCCGGGGCAGAACACCGGGGAGCTGTTTTTT.

In nucleotides, the CDR3 is TGTGCCAGCAACCCTACAGGGGACACCTACGAGCAGTACTTC. Its translation: CASNPTGDTYEQYF. The gene calls are TRBV9 and TRBJ2-7; TRBD1 matches 7 bases. There are 14 residues in the CDR3. Germline V gene data show CDR1 as SGDLS and CDR2 as YYNGEE. The V gene end was trimmed by 6 bases and the J gene end by 2 bases; junction bases not matched to a gene: 8.

This chain uses TRBV5-4 with TRBJ2-1, with 9 nucleotides matching TRBD2. From germline, CDR1 is SGHNT and CDR2 YYREEE (reference sequence). There are 16 residues in the CDR3. Trimming took 4 bases from V and 8 from J; bases not matched to a gene: 13. In DNA, the CDR3 is TGTGCCAGCAGCCAAGAGTCGTCTAGCGGGGTCTATGAGCAGTTCTTC. It encodes CASSQESSSGVYEQFF.

The chain uses TRBV7-2 and TRBJ2-5, with D unresolved. The CDR3 contains 14 residues. In germline, CDR1 is SGHTA, CDR2 FQGNSA. V was cut by 5 bases and J by 1 base, with 11 bases left in between. CDR3 loop: CASSPGRLQETQYF. The CDR3 nucleotides are TGTGCCAGCAGCCCCGGACGGCTCCAAGAGACCCAGTACTTC.

The CDR3 sequence is CASSAALTDRLYGYTF. DNA for the CDR3: TGTGCCAGCAGCGCGGCCTTGACGGATCGCCTCTATGGCTACACCTTC. V usage is TRBV5-6 and J usage is TRBJ1-2; D gene unclear. CDR1 is SGHDT and CDR2 is YYEEEE in the germline V gene. V lost 4 bases and J 4 bases, leaving 20 bases between the germline ends. The CDR3 sequence is 16 residues long.

A remark on this clone: At the DNA level, this CDR3 is encoded by other sequences in the same sample as well. The chain employs TRBV5-4 and TRBJ2-7; 11 nucleotides align to TRBD1. The CDR3 consists of 14 residues. J lost 2 bases, V lost 4 bases, and 2 bases had no gene match. The germline V gene encodes CDR1 SGHNT and CDR2 YYREEE (reference sequence). The CDR3: CASSPGQGAYEQYF. CDR3 nucleotide sequence: TGTGCCAGCAGCCCGGGACAGGGGGCCTACGAGCAGTACTTC.